This T cell receptor beta chain was obtained from a study of the immune and genomic landscape of osteosarcoma. This clone was counted between two and nine times. Its specificity is unknown. Using immunoSEQ multiplex PCR, the repertoire was profiled, and TCRdb retains in-frame clones only, with some absent. The sample shows about 6,200 clones, 60% to 80% of them seen only once. Poor-prognosis osteosarcoma patients supplied post-treatment primary, local recurrence and metastasis tumor specimens. Study-wide points: Roughly 5 cases had one hyperexpanded dominant clone and under 100 clonotypes.

This receptor was obtained from a human donor with osteosarcoma. Material: osteosarcoma tumor tissue from the lung.

As DNA, the CDR3 is TGTGCCAGCAGCTTCGGACAGTCATCCTACGAGCAGTACTTC. Its protein is CASSFGQSSYEQYF. The chain uses TRBV7-2 and TRBJ2-7, with a weak D call TRBD1 (6 bases). V shed 3 bases and J shed 1 base, with 10 bases lying between them. The CDR3 is 14 residues long. Germline values: CDR1 SGHTA, CDR2 FQGNSA.